Below are 13 T cell receptor beta chains sequenced from a single sample in a study of OX40 agonist ivuxolimab in advanced cancers. Sequencing used immunoSEQ multiplex PCR; TCRdb keeps in-frame clones, though not all of them. Here the sample spans about 82,000 clones, 80% to 90% being singletons. The input for sequencing was CD4+ or CD8+ T cells sorted from blood, taken in a trial of the OX40 agonist ivuxolimab. Receptors were obtained from an adult with an advanced solid tumor such as melanoma, head and neck, liver or kidney cancer.

In this sample, this clone turned up a few times. The CDR3 nucleotides are TGTGCCAGCGGCAGAGCCGGGACAGCGAGGGGCATTCAGTACTTC. Protein sequence: CASGRAGTARGIQYF. The rearrangement joins TRBV28 to TRBJ2-4; 7 nucleotides align to TRBD1. Germline loops: CDR1 MDHEN, CDR2 SYDVKM. After removal of 8 bases from V and 9 bases from J, the junction contained 16 bases not matched to a gene. CDR3 length equals 15 residues.

Relative to its sample, this clone is medium-sized. The CDR3 spells CASSFGRQSYEQYF. CDR3 in DNA: TGTGCCAGCAGCTTTGGGCGACAGTCCTACGAGCAGTACTTC. The chain links TRBV27 to TRBJ2-7; D may be TRBD1 (5 bases). The CDR3 extends over 14 amino acids. V lost 6 bases to trimming and J lost 1 base, with 13 bases between them. Germline V lookup: CDR1 MNHEY, CDR2 SMNVEV (reference sequence).

This chain uses TRBV27 with TRBJ2-7; 12 positions match TRBD1. Germline V CDR1 and CDR2: MNHEY, SMNVEV (reference sequence). V lost 1 base and J lost 3; bases outside the gene matches: 10. The CDR3 consists of 18 residues. Here the CDR3 reads CASSLFGTGGRYRYEQYF. CDR3 nucleotide sequence: TGTGCCAGCAGTTTATTTGGGACAGGGGGCAGATACCGCTACGAGCAGTACTTC.

V usage is TRBV28 and J usage is TRBJ2-5; D uncertain. This CDR3 spans 11 amino acids. Trimming pared 7 bases from V and 5 bases from J, leaving 8 bases between. CDR1 and CDR2 from the germline V gene are MDHEN and SYDVKM. The CDR3 region is CASILWETQYF. CDR3 DNA sequence: TGTGCCAGCATCCTGTGGGAGACCCAGTACTTC.

The J gene is TRBJ2-7, the V gene TRBV6-1; 8 bases map to TRBD1. With V trimmed by 2 bases and J by 3 bases, 6 bases remained unmatched. Germline-derived CDR1 and CDR2 are MNHNS and SASEGT. The CDR3 consists of 15 residues. Written as DNA, the CDR3 is TGTGCCAGCAGTGAATGGGACAGGATTTACTACGAGCAGTACTTC. It codes for CASSEWDRIYYEQYF.

The rearrangement links TRBV27 to TRBJ2-1; 13 bases are shared with TRBD2. Trimming removed 5 bases from V and 7 bases from J; junction bases left unmatched: 8. The CDR3 is 16 residues long. CDR1 is MNHEY and CDR2 is SMNVEV in the germline V gene (reference sequence). The CDR3 sequence is CASSPGLAGPRNEQFF. The CDR3 nucleotides read TGTGCCAGCAGTCCGGGACTAGCGGGGCCAAGGAATGAGCAGTTCTTC.

V gene TRBV30 combines with J gene TRBJ2-6; 7 nucleotides line up with TRBD1. Germline CDR1 and CDR2: GTSNPN and SVGIG (reference sequence). The V segment lost 3 bases and the J segment 3 bases; nucleotides outside the gene matches: 11. The CDR3 sequence is 17 residues long. In nucleotides, the CDR3 is TGTGCCTGGAGCCCCGGCCCAGGGGGAAATGGGGCCAACGTCCTGACTTTC. Protein sequence: CAWSPGPGGNGANVLTF.

The gene calls are TRBV5-4 and TRBJ1-5, with 9 bases lining up with TRBD1. CDR1 and CDR2 from the germline V gene are SGHNT and YYREEE (reference sequence). CDR3 length equals 17 residues. V was clipped by 4 bases and J by 0 bases; unmatched bases: 8. This chain's CDR3 is CASSADRGLDSNQPQHF. Here the CDR3 DNA reads TGTGCCAGCAGCGCGGACAGGGGCCTAGATAGCAATCAGCCCCAGCATTTT. The full variable domain, its missing parts supplied by reference TRBV5-4 and TRBJ1-5, is ETGVTQSPTHLIKTRGQQVTLRCSSQSGHNTVSWYQQALGQGPQFIFQYYREEENGRGNFPPRFSGLQFPNYSSELNVNALELDDSALYLCASSADRGLDSNQPQHFGDGTRLSIL.

The chain is built from TRBV4-2 and TRBJ2-7; 9 bases line up with TRBD2. V lost 2 bases to trimming and J lost 0 bases; unmatched junction nucleotides: 5. Germline V lookup: CDR1 LGHNA, CDR2 YNFKEQ. This CDR3 comprises 16 residues. The CDR3 DNA is TGTGCCAGCAGCCAATGGGTTAGCGGGAGCTCCTACGAGCAGTACTTC. Its translation is CASSQWVSGSSYEQYF.

V and J are TRBV18 and TRBJ2-1, with 9 bases fitting TRBD2. The V and J ends lost 1 base and 11 bases, in that order; junction bases with no gene match: 9. CDR3 length equals 15 residues. CDR1 is KGHSH and CDR2 is LQKENI in the germline V gene. This chain's CDR3 is CASSPLAGDLGQQFF. CDR3 DNA sequence: TGTGCCAGCTCACCACTAGCGGGAGATCTTGGTCAGCAGTTCTTC.

The J gene is TRBJ2-3, the V gene TRBV28, with no clear D. The ends were cut back, 7 bases at V and 0 bases at J, with 5 bases in the middle. The CDR3 is 12 amino acids. The V gene's germline CDR1 is MDHEN and CDR2 SYDVKM. CDR3 sequence (DNA): TGTGCCAGCAAGGATAGCACAGATACGCAGTATTTT. Protein sequence: CASKDSTDTQYF. The full variable domain, completed using reference TRBV28 and TRBJ2-3, is DVKVTQSSRYLVKRTGEKVFLECVQDMDHENMFWYRQDPGLGLRLIYFSYDVKMKEKGDIPEGYSVSREKKERFSLILESASTNQTSMYLCASKDSTDTQYFGPGTRLTVL.

The rearrangement joins TRBV11-2 to TRBJ2-5; D perhaps matches TRBD2 (6 bases). CDR1 SGHAT and CDR2 FQNNGV come from the germline V gene. The CDR3 extends over 16 amino acids. V was pared by 0 bases and J by 1 base, with 12 bases between. CDR3 in amino acids: CASSLESGRGQETQYF. CDR3 coding DNA: TGTGCCAGCAGCTTAGAAAGCGGGCGGGGCCAAGAGACCCAGTACTTC.

This chain connects TRBV29-1 to TRBJ1-1, with D possibly TRBD1 on 6 matching bases. The CDR3 length is 13 residues. Germline V lookup: CDR1 SQVTM, CDR2 ANQGSEA. The germline V and J ends were trimmed by 7 bases and 1 base, with 13 bases remaining between them. CDR3 residues: CSADGQTNTEAFF. CDR3 DNA: TGCAGCGCCGATGGACAGACGAACACTGAAGCTTTCTTT.